This T cell receptor beta chain was captured in a study of blood T cell repertoires in COVID-19 (dated by TCRdb to 2020 to 2022). With regard to the full study: Samples from collaborators originated in the United States, Italy and Spain and spanned both the acute and convalescent phases of COVID-19. The prospective study material was composed of cDNA or gDNA derived from T cells, B-cell-depleted T cells, or PBMCs. Subjects who had been exposed to COVID-19, were actively infected with it, or had recovered from it provided the deeply sampled blood TCRbeta repertoires that made up the dataset. The repertoires were made available in a free public database intended to serve as a resource for research on the immune response to SARS-CoV-2. The samples were drawn from the first 160 participants of the ongoing ImmuneRACE study and from over a thousand subjects provided by 6 global collaborators. The sample metadata nearly always contained a de-identified subject ID, COVID-19 status, age in years and sex. Where available, HLA class I and class II types were obtained from metadata supplied by the sample provider rather than from assay-based typing. What the research found in general, with its limitations: Clinical and demographic metadata were provided uncurated, with the amount varying by source and participant.

Collaborating institutions collected whole blood in K2EDTA tubes following their own protocols. Collaborator samples were shipped for TCRbeta analysis as frozen whole blood, isolated PBMCs, or DNA extracted from either sample type. Reading from cysteine to phenylalanine, the CDR3 counts 17 amino acids. This entry keeps only the CDR3 DNA: 51 bases, framed from base 1. Unmatched junction bases come to 15, with V trimmed by 1 base and J by 6 bases. CDR1 is given as SEHNR and CDR2 as FQNEAQ, both from the germline V gene (reference sequence). In the case of this clone: It has no known antigen specificity. One base away there is no much larger clone; base qualities are not given.

The immunoSEQ Assay, a bias-controlled multiplex PCR, was used to amplify TCRbeta CDR3 regions from genomic DNA. The published analysis was carried out like this. The number of nucleated cells in each sample was estimated from the amplification of reference gene primers within the assay. To quantify the absolute abundance of each unique TCRbeta CDR3 rearrangement, sequence reads were collapsed and filtered. Productive Simpson clonality was computed per sample as the square root of Simpson's diversity index over productive rearrangements. As stored in TCRdb, this immuneACCESS dataset retains in-frame rearrangements with V and J assigned. A fraction of the clones does not appear; measured against another copy, unresolved V genes explain less than half of the discrepancy, and the remainder lacks a known reason. Clone size and the V and J calls come from that table; the DNA yielded D and trimming. This sample comprises fewer than 120,000 clones, nearly 90% of them detected only once. 4.5% to 5% of the sample lies in the top ten.

This receptor chain uses TRBV7-9 and TRBJ2-7, with TRBD1 identical over 7 junction bases. Sequencing used peripheral blood. This receptor was obtained from a human donor in a cohort sampled during active COVID-19. In nucleotide form, the sequence is TGTGCCAGCAGCTTAGGATTAACGACAGGGAGAGGGCCCGAGCAGTACTTC. This sequence encodes CASSLGLTTGRGPEQYF.